Each of the 30 T cell receptor beta chains below was sequenced from the same sample in a study of cytomegalovirus exposure and HLA in healthy donors. With 60 Vbeta and 13 Jbeta primers, the PCR was carried out. TCRdb keeps only in-frame clones here, not all; method: immunoSEQ multiplex PCR. The sample consists of approximately 120,000 clones, 65% to 80% of them appearing once. The sequencing input was PBMCs. These receptors all come from a woman aged 60-75 years in good health and CMV-seropositive.

The chain carries TRBV29-1 and TRBJ2-3, with TRBD1 identical over 9 bases. With 4 bases clipped from V and 3 bases from J, the junction kept 8 bases outside the gene matches. The CDR3 loop spans 15 amino acids. CDR1 is SQVTM, CDR2 ANQGSEA, per germline. CDR3 in amino acids: CSVGDRVDLTDTQYF. The CDR3 DNA reads TGCAGCGTTGGGGACAGGGTCGACCTGACAGATACGCAGTATTTT.

The genes are TRBV19 and TRBJ1-2; TRBD1 might be the D (6 bases). The CDR3 spans 14 residues. Germline lookup yields CDR1 LNHDA and CDR2 SQIVND (reference sequence). V lost 0 bases, J lost 2 bases, and 7 bases lay in between. The CDR3 coding sequence is TGTGCCAGTAGTATAGACAGGGGCAACTATGGCTACACCTTC. As protein: CASSIDRGNYGYTF.

Points on this clone: Other DNA variants within this sample encode the same CDR3. CDR3 in amino acids: CASSSPPGQMNTEAFF. CDR3 DNA sequence: TGTGCCAGTAGCAGCCCCCCGGGACAGATGAACACTGAAGCTTTCTTT. This chain uses TRBV19 with TRBJ1-1; 7 bases line up with TRBD1. The CDR3 has 16 amino acids. Germline values: CDR1 LNHDA, CDR2 SQIVND (reference sequence). The junction had 10 bases not matched to a gene; V was cut back by 6 bases and J by 0 bases.

This clone was seen once. This chain connects TRBV4-3 to TRBJ2-7, with TRBD1 matching 9 bases. The CDR3 spans 15 residues. Losses at the gene ends were 4 bases for V and 0 bases for J; bases not matched to a gene: 4. CDR1 is LGHNA and CDR2 is YSLEER in the germline V gene. The CDR3 here is CASSPGQGSSYEQYF. CDR3 nucleotides: TGCGCCAGCAGCCCCGGACAGGGGAGCTCCTACGAGCAGTACTTC.

This rearrangement joins TRBV27 to TRBJ2-3, with 11 bases aligning to TRBD2. The CDR3 spans 18 residues. J gave up 3 bases and V 1 base, and 9 bases lay outside the gene matches. Germline V CDR1 and CDR2: MNHEY, SMNVEV (reference sequence). This chain's CDR3 is CASSLFSGRAGGTDTQYF. DNA for the CDR3: TGTGCCAGCAGTTTATTTAGCGGGAGGGCCGGAGGGACAGATACGCAGTATTTT.

The V gene is TRBV11-2, the J gene TRBJ2-3; TRBD1 agrees at 8 bases. Germline lookup yields CDR1 SGHAT and CDR2 FQNNGV. This CDR3 is built from 14 residues. Trimming cost V 5 bases and J 3 bases; bases outside gene matches: 4. Written as DNA, the CDR3 is TGTGCCAGCAGCCCGGGACAGGCGACAGATACGCAGTATTTT. Its protein is CASSPGQATDTQYF.

The V and J genes are TRBV25-1 and TRBJ2-7, with 8 nucleotides matching TRBD2. There are 16 residues in the CDR3. In germline, CDR1 is MGHDK, CDR2 SYGVNS. J was trimmed by 2 bases and V by 3 bases; bases with no gene match: 9. For the CDR3, the DNA is TGTGCCAGCAGTGACCCGATCGGGGGGGCCGCCTACGAGCAGTACTTC. This translates into CASSDPIGGAAYEQYF.

This sequence joins TRBV4-1 and TRBJ1-6; D is unresolved. The germline gives CDR1 MGHRA, CDR2 YSYEKL. Trimming removed 5 bases from V and 7 bases from J, with 9 bases in between. CDR3 size: 13 residues. The CDR3 DNA follows: TGCGCCAGCAGCACCCGCGGGAATTCACCCCTCCACTTT. Its translation is CASSTRGNSPLHF.

This clone was observed a handful of times. The chain employs TRBV7-8 and TRBJ1-3, with D possibly matching TRBD1 (5 bases). In germline, CDR1 is SGHVS, CDR2 FQNEAQ. The CDR3 loop spans 14 amino acids. The V and J ends lost 5 bases and 0 bases respectively, with 8 bases between them. CDR3 sequence reads: CASSGAASGNTIYF. The CDR3 bases are TGTGCCAGCAGCGGGGCCGCCTCTGGAAACACCATATATTTT.

The V call is TRBV7-3, the J call TRBJ1-3; D gene ambiguous. Trimming shortened V by 3 bases and J by 2 bases, and 11 bases separated the two germline ends. Germline lookup yields CDR1 SGHTA and CDR2 FQGTGA. The CDR3 totals 15 residues. This chain's CDR3 is CASSLAHAPGNTIYF. The CDR3 nucleotides read TGTGCCAGCAGCTTGGCTCATGCACCTGGAAACACCATATATTTT.

The rearrangement joins TRBV30 to TRBJ1-3; TRBD1 is a possible D gene (6 bases). Deletions cut 0 bases from V and 2 bases from J, with 11 bases between. The CDR3 sequence is 15 residues long. CDR1 and CDR2 from the germline V gene are GTSNPN and SVGIG (reference sequence). As DNA, the CDR3 is TGTGCCTGGAGTGTTGATCGGACAGCTGGAAACACCATATATTTT. Residues: CAWSVDRTAGNTIYF. Based on the CDR3 plus reference TRBV30 and TRBJ1-3, the full variable domain is SQTIHQWPATLVQPVGSPLSLECTVEGTSNPNLYWYRQAAGRGLQLLFYSVGIGQISSEVPQNLSASRPQDRQFILSSKKLLLSDSGFYLCAWSVDRTAGNTIYFGEGSWLTVV.

The V call is TRBV28, the J call TRBJ2-7; 9 bases agree with TRBD2. Germline CDR1 is MDHEN and CDR2 is SYDVKM. The CDR3 extends over 14 amino acids. The V segment lost 5 bases and the J segment 4 bases; nucleotides outside the gene matches: 6. The CDR3 sequence: CASSLAGQQYEQYF. Written as DNA, the CDR3 is TGTGCCAGCAGTCTAGCGGGACAGCAATACGAGCAGTACTTC.

The J gene is TRBJ2-3, the V gene TRBV11-2; D perhaps matches TRBD2 (6 bases). The CDR3 loop spans 17 amino acids. Germline values: CDR1 SGHAT, CDR2 FQNNGV. V was cut by 3 bases and J by 0 bases, with 16 bases left in between. CDR3 coding DNA: TGTGCCAGCAGCTTGGGGCGGGGCGGAATTAGCACAGATACGCAGTATTTT. It is translated as CASSLGRGGISTDTQYF.

The chain couples TRBV7-2 to TRBJ2-5, with TRBD1 matching over 10 bases. Germline assignment: CDR1 SGHTA and CDR2 FQGNSA. V was clipped by 5 bases and J by 3 bases; unmatched bases: 6. The CDR3 totals 15 residues. CDR3 sequence: CASSPRTGGEETQYF. The CDR3 coding sequence is TGTGCCAGCAGCCCGCGGACAGGGGGTGAAGAGACCCAGTACTTC.

This chain uses TRBV4-1 with TRBJ1-5, with 8 bases lining up with TRBD1. Unmatched junction bases numbered 8, after V lost 6 bases and J lost 4 bases. CDR3 size: 15 residues. Germline CDR1 MGHRA, CDR2 YSYEKL. CDR3 coding DNA: TGCGCCAGCAGTTACACAGGGGGGCGGAATCAGCCCCAGCATTTT. It yields the protein CASSYTGGRNQPQHF.

This CDR3 reads CASSQAWGTAYGYTF. The CDR3 DNA reads as TGCGCCAGCAGCCAGGCCTGGGGGACAGCCTATGGCTACACCTTC. The chain employs TRBV4-3 and TRBJ1-2; 7 nucleotides align to TRBD1. Looked up from germline, CDR1 is LGHNA and CDR2 is YSLEER. Losses at the gene ends were 3 bases for V and 4 bases for J; bases not matched to a gene: 8. The CDR3 length is 15 residues.

DNA for the CDR3: TGTGCCAGCAGCGAATGGGGGGGCTCCGCCTCCTACGAGCAGTACTTC. Translation: CASSEWGGSASYEQYF. The chain employs TRBV7-9 and TRBJ2-7, with D perhaps TRBD2 (7 bases). Germline CDR1 and CDR2: SEHNR and FQNEAQ (reference sequence). The CDR3 runs 16 residues. V lost 5 bases and J 0 bases, leaving 17 bases between the germline ends. The full variable domain, its missing parts supplied by reference TRBV7-9 and TRBJ2-7, is DTGVSQNPRHKITKRGQNVTFRCDPISEHNRLYWYRQTLGQGPEFLTYFQNEAQLEKSRLLSDRFSAERPKGSFSTLEIQRTEQGDSAMYLCASSEWGGSASYEQYFGPGTRLTVT.

V gene TRBV6-5 combines with J gene TRBJ2-7, with D possibly matching TRBD1 (6 bases). V lost 6 bases to trimming and J lost 2 bases, with 17 bases between them. Germline V gene lookup returns CDR1 MNHEY and CDR2 SVGAGI. This CDR3 comprises 15 residues. The CDR3 DNA is TGTGCCAGCAGGACGACAGGTCGATCGACCTACGAGCAGTACTTC. It is translated as CASRTTGRSTYEQYF.

This clone was seen just once. The final CDR3 position lacks the conserved phenylalanine or tryptophan, pointing to a likely read error. This sequence joins TRBV14 and TRBJ1-2; the D gene is possibly TRBD1 (5 bases). This CDR3 spans 15 amino acids. Germline V gene sequence: CDR1 SGHDN, CDR2 FVKESK. Trimming stripped 4 bases from V and 5 bases from J, with 17 bases between. The CDR3 DNA follows: TGTGCCAGCAGCCCTCAGGGACTCAAGAGTTATGGCTACACCCTC. Its translation: CASSPQGLKSYGYTL.

The chain recombines TRBV11-1 with TRBJ1-4; possible D gene TRBD1, 6 bases. Looked up from germline, CDR1 is SGHAT and CDR2 is FQDESV (reference sequence). The CDR3 runs 15 residues. Deletions cut 5 bases from V and 8 bases from J, with 18 bases between. The CDR3 here is CASSASGTKDEKLFF. In DNA, the CDR3 is TGTGCCAGCAGCGCGTCCGGGACAAAGGACGAAAAACTGTTTTTT. Full variable domain (remainder filled in from reference TRBV11-1 and TRBJ1-4): EAEVAQSPRYKITEKSQAVAFWCDPISGHATLYWYRQILGQGPELLVQFQDESVVDDSQLPKDRFSAERLKGVDSTLKIQPAELGDSAMYLCASSASGTKDEKLFFGSGTQLSVL.

The V call is TRBV10-3, the J call TRBJ2-3; D not resolved. Germline assignment: CDR1 ENHRY and CDR2 SYGVKD. Trimming cost V 3 bases and J 4 bases, with 5 bases left between them. CDR3 length equals 12 residues. This CDR3 reads CAISDRSDTQYF. The CDR3 DNA reads TGTGCCATCAGTGACAGGTCAGATACGCAGTATTTT.

With respect to this clone: The junction differs from germline at one of its ends, possibly a read error. Other DNA sequences within the sample encode an identical CDR3. The chain employs TRBV7-9 and TRBJ1-5; 8 bases map to TRBD1. The CDR3 extends over 16 amino acids. CDR1 SEHNR and CDR2 FQNEAQ come from the germline V gene (reference sequence). The CDR3 reads CASSFETGVSNQPQHF. Written as DNA, the CDR3 is TGCGCCAGCAGCTTCGAGACAGGGGTCAGCAATCAGCCCCAGCATTTT.

V usage is TRBV14 and J usage is TRBJ1-5; TRBD1 matches 10 bases. The CDR3 totals 13 residues. Trimming took 3 bases from V and 9 from J; bases not matched to a gene: 2. CDR1 SGHDN and CDR2 FVKESK come from the germline V gene. The CDR3 nucleotides are TGTGCCAGCAGCCAGGGACAGGGGTGGCCCCAGCATTTT. It codes for CASSQGQGWPQHF.

The rearrangement links TRBV6-5 to TRBJ2-7, with no clear D. The V and J ends lost 8 bases and 0 bases respectively, with 14 bases between them. Per germline, CDR1 MNHEY and CDR2 SVGAGI. CDR3 length: 14 amino acids. The CDR3: CASETTPNSYEQYF. The CDR3 region has the DNA TGTGCCAGCGAAACCACACCGAACTCCTACGAGCAGTACTTC.

The V and J genes are TRBV6-1 and TRBJ1-1, with D unclear. The CDR3 runs to 13 residues. The V gene lost 3 bases and the J gene lost 2 bases, with 7 bases spanning the gap. Per germline, CDR1 MNHNS and CDR2 SASEGT. CDR3 DNA sequence: TGTGCCAGCAGTGATACTACAAACACTGAAGCTTTCTTT. Amino acids: CASSDTTNTEAFF.

The chain links TRBV19 to TRBJ2-2; D not certain. The germline CDR1 and CDR2 sequences are LNHDA and SQIVND (reference sequence). V was pared by 6 bases and J by 3 bases, with 14 bases between. The CDR3 is made up of 15 amino acids. In nucleotides, the CDR3 is TGTGCCAGTAGAGCTAGGCGAAGCGACACCGGGGAGCTGTTTTTT. Residues: CASRARRSDTGELFF.

This clone was seen a single time. The rearrangement uses TRBV9 and TRBJ2-7; 8 bases fit TRBD2. Germline values: CDR1 SGDLS, CDR2 YYNGEE. With 4 bases clipped from V and 3 bases from J, the junction kept 15 bases outside the gene matches. This CDR3 spans 17 amino acids. The CDR3 bases are TGTGCCAGCAGCATACGACCCAAAGCGGGAGTAGGCTACGAGCAGTACTTC. This translates into CASSIRPKAGVGYEQYF.

This clone occurred a few times. J is TRBJ1-2 and V is TRBV30, with TRBD1 matching over 8 bases. J was trimmed by 8 bases and V by 3 bases; bases with no gene match: 8. Germline CDR1 is GTSNPN and CDR2 is SVGIG (reference sequence). CDR3 size: 13 residues. CDR3 nucleotide sequence: TGTGCCTGGAGCGGTACAGGGGGAGGGGGCTACACCTTC. Encoded protein: CAWSGTGGGGYTF.

The V gene is TRBV6-1, the J gene TRBJ2-5; TRBD2 is a possible D gene (5 bases). CDR3 length equals 12 residues. Germline assignment: CDR1 MNHNS and CDR2 SASEGT. Trimming shortened V by 4 bases and J by 5 bases, and 8 bases separated the two germline ends. The CDR3 reads CASSASGETQYF. The CDR3 nucleotides read TGTGCCAGCAGTGCATCGGGGGAGACCCAGTACTTC.

The CDR3 DNA is TGTGCCAGCAGTTCAGCCCATGCGGCTGGGGCCAACGTCCTGACTTTC. It encodes CASSSAHAAGANVLTF. The genes are TRBV2 and TRBJ2-6; D is ambiguous. This CDR3 region has 16 residues. With 5 bases removed from V and 2 bases from J, the gap between germline ends came to 13 bases. Per the germline V gene, CDR1 is SNHLY and CDR2 is FYNNEI.